The 2 T cell receptor beta chains reported below all come from one sample, sequenced in a study of CD8 T cells in ankylosing spondylitis. TCRdb independently ran MiXCR on the 5' RACE reads; one entry per CDR3 protein. This sample has fewer than 150,000 distinct CDR3 sequences, with about 7% found just once. Sequencing was carried out using blood, either unsorted or a sorted T cell fraction (not recorded which). All receptors derive from a female donor with ankylosing spondylitis or in good health (not recorded which).

In this sample, this clonotype turned up many times. The chain joins TRBV29-1 to TRBJ2-3; maybe TRBD2 (7 bases). Germline loops: CDR1 SQVTM, CDR2 ANQGSEA. Trimming shortened V by 4 bases and J by 1 base, and 9 bases separated the two germline ends. This CDR3 contains 13 residues. Written as DNA, the CDR3 is TGCAGCGTTGGCGGGGGCCGCACAGATACGCAGTATTTT. It specifies CSVGGGRTDTQYF.

The sample holds a few counts of this clonotype. The gene calls are TRBV27 and TRBJ2-7; no clear D. CDR1 and CDR2 from the germline V gene are MNHEY and SMNVEV (reference sequence). The CDR3 sequence is 13 residues long. V lost 6 bases and J 0 bases, leaving 9 bases between the germline ends. This CDR3 reads CASSPDISYEQYF. The CDR3 DNA reads TGTGCCAGCAGCCCAGACATCTCCTACGAGCAGTACTTC.